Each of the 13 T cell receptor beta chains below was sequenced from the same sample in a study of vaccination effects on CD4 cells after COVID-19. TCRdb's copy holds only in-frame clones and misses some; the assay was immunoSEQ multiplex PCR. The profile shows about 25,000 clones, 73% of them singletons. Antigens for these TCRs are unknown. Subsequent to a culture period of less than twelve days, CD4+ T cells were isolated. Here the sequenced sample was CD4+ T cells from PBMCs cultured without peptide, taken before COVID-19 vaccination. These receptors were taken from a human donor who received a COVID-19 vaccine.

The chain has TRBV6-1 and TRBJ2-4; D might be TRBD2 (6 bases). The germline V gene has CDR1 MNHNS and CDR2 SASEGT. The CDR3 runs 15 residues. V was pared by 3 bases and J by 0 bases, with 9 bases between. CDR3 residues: CASSEPGLAKNIQYF. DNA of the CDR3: TGTGCCAGCAGTGAGCCGGGACTAGCCAAAAACATTCAGTACTTC.

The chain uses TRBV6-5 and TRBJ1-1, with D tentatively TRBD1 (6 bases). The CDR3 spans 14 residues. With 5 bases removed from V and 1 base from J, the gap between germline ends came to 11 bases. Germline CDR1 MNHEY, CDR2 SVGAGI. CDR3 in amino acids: CASSTGSTNTEAFF. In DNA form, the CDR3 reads TGTGCCAGCAGTACAGGGTCGACGAACACTGAAGCTTTCTTT.

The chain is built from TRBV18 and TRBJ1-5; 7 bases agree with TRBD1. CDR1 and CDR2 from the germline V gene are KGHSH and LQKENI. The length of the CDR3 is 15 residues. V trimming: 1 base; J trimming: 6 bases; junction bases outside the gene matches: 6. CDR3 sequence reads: CASSPQGAVGQPQHF. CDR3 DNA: TGTGCCAGCTCACCACAGGGGGCTGTCGGTCAGCCCCAGCATTTT. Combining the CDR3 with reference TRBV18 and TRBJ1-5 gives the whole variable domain NAGVMQNPRHLVRRRGQEARLRCSPMKGHSHVYWYRQLPEEGLKFMVYLQKENIIDESGMPKERFSAEFPKEGPSILRIQQVVRGDSAAYFCASSPQGAVGQPQHFGDGTRLSIL.

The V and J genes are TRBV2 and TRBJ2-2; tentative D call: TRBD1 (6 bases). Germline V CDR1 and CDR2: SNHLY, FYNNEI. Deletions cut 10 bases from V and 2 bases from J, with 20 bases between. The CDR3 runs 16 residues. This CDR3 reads CAISRIGTTNTGELFF. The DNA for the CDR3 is TGTGCCATCAGCAGGATCGGGACAACAAACACCGGGGAGCTGTTTTTT.

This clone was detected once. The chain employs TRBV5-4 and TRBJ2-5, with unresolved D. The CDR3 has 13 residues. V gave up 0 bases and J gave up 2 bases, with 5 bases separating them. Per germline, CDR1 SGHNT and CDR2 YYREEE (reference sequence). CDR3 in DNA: TGTGCCAGCAGCTTGGGTGGACAAGAGACCCAGTACTTC. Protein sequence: CASSLGGQETQYF.

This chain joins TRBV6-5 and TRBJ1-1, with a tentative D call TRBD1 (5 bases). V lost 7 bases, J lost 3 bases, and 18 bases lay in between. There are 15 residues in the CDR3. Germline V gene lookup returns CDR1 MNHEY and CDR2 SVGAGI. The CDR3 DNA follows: TGTGCCAGCATCCCGAGAGGGACGTTTTACACTGAAGCTTTCTTT. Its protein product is CASIPRGTFYTEAFF.

In nucleotides, the CDR3 is TGTGCCAGCAGTTTGTGGGACTCGAGCTCCTACGAGCAGTACTTC. Amino acids: CASSLWDSSSYEQYF. J is TRBJ2-7 and V is TRBV2; a possible D gene is TRBD2 (6 bases). The CDR3 is 15 amino acids. Trimming took off 5 bases at V and 0 bases at J, with 14 bases between the two ends. CDR1 and CDR2 (germline): SNHLY, FYNNEI. The full variable domain, completed using reference TRBV2 and TRBJ2-7, is EPEVTQTPSHQVTQMGQEVILRCVPISNHLYFYWYRQILGQKVEFLVSFYNNEISEKSEIFDDQFSVERPDGSNFTLKIRSTKLEDSAMYFCASSLWDSSSYEQYFGPGTRLTVT.

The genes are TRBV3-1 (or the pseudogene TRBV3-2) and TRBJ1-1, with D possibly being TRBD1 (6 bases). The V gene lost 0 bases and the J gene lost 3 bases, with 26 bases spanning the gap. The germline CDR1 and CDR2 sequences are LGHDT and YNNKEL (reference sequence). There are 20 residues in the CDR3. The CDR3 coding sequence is TGTGCCAGCAGCCAAGATCAGCTGCGAAGGGACACAACATGGGACACTGAAGCTTTCTTT. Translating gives CASSQDQLRRDTTWDTEAFF.

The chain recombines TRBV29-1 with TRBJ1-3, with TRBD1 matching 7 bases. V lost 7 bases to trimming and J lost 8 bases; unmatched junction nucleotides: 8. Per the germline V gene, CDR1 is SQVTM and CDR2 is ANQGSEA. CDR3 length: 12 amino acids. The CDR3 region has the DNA TGCAGCGCCGGGGACAGCACGTACACCATATATTTT. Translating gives CSAGDSTYTIYF.

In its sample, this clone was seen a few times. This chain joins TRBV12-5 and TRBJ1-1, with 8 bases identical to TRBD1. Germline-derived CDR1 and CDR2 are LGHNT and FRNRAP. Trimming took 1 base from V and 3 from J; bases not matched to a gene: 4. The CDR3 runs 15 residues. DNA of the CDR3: TGTGCTAGTGGTTTGGAGCAGGGGGCGGACACTGAAGCTTTCTTT. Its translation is CASGLEQGADTEAFF. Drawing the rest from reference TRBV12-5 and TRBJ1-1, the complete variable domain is DARVTQTPRHKVTEMGQEVTMRCQPILGHNTVFWYRQTMMQGLELLAYFRNRAPLDDSGMPKDRFSAEMPDATLATLKIQPSEPRDSAVYFCASGLEQGADTEAFFGQGTRLTVV.

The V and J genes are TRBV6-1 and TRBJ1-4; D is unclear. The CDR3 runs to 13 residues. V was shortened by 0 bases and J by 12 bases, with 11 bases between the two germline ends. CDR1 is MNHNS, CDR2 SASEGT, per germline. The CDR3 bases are TGTGCCAGCAGTGAAGCGATCTCTGGGGAACTGTTTTTT. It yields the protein CASSEAISGELFF.

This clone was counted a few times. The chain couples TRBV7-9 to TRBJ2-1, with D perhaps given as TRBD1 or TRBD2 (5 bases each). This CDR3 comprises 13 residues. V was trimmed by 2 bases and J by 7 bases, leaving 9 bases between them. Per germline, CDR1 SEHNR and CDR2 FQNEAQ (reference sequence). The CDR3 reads CASSLRDENEQFF. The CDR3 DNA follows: TGTGCCAGCAGCTTAAGGGACGAAAATGAGCAGTTCTTC.

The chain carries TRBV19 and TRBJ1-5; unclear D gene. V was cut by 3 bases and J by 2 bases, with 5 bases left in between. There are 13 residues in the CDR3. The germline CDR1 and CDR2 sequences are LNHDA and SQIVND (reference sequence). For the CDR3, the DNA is TGTGCCAGTAGTATTTCGGGCAATCAGCCCCAGCATTTT. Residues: CASSISGNQPQHF.